This T cell receptor beta chain was retrieved from a study of T-cell memory formation after mild COVID-19. A single record per CDR3 protein comes from TCRdb applying MiXCR to the 5' RACE reads. This sample has 350,000 to 500,000 distinct CDR3 sequences; about 20% occur once, and the top ten carry 8.4%. The clonotype was recovered from an adult woman who had mild COVID-19 (a few samples of this study predate the infection). Cell type and time point are not known. Sequencing input: PBMCs or a T cell subset sorted from them (not recorded which).

The CDR3 DNA reads as TGTGCCAGCAGCTTAGAATCGCGGGGCCTCTACGAGCAGTACTTC. It codes for CASSLESRGLYEQYF. The chain links TRBV7-2 to TRBJ2-7; a weak D match, TRBD2 (6 bases). Germline V gene lookup returns CDR1 SGHTA and CDR2 FQGNSA. This CDR3 has 15 residues. V was cut by 1 base and J by 3 bases, with 13 bases left in between.